Following are 8 T cell receptor beta chains from one sample sequenced in a study of shared clonotypes between healthy human individuals. Measured with immunoSEQ multiplex PCR; TCRdb has only the in-frame clones, and not every one. The table has fewer than 1.6 million clones, 97% to 99% seen once. The sample consisted of naive CD4+ T cells sorted from blood. Stated subset: CD45RA+ positively selected. Receptors were obtained from a man aged 25-45 years in good health.

The chain carries TRBV7-9 and TRBJ1-2; tentatively, D is TRBD1 (5 bases). Trimming took 3 bases from V and 3 from J, leaving 8 bases between them. The V gene's germline CDR1 is SEHNR and CDR2 FQNEAQ (reference sequence). This CDR3 contains 13 residues. The CDR3 DNA sequence: TGTGCCAGCAGCTTGGGGGACGACTATGGCTACACCTTC. Translated, it gives CASSLGDDYGYTF.

For this clone: Other nucleotide sequences from this sample produce the same CDR3. The rearrangement uses TRBV9 and TRBJ2-7; 7 positions match TRBD2. The CDR3 spans 14 residues. The germline CDR1 and CDR2 sequences are SGDLS and YYNGEE. Germline trimming cut 0 bases from V and 4 bases from J; bases unmatched to any gene: 4. CDR3 sequence reads: CASSVGGSPYEQYF. For the CDR3, the DNA is TGTGCCAGCAGCGTAGGCGGGAGTCCTTACGAGCAGTACTTC.

The gene calls are TRBV4-1 and TRBJ2-5; 9 bases match TRBD2. The germline gives CDR1 MGHRA, CDR2 YSYEKL. J gave up 2 bases and V 0 bases, and 4 bases lay outside the gene matches. CDR3 length: 16 residues. In DNA, the CDR3 is TGCGCCAGCAGCCAAGATCGGACTAGCGCACAAGAGACCCAGTACTTC. Protein: CASSQDRTSAQETQYF.

The V call is TRBV29-1, the J call TRBJ2-2; D gene ambiguous. V dropped 6 bases and J dropped 1 base, with 18 bases sitting between them. This CDR3 is 16 amino acids long. The germline gives CDR1 SQVTM, CDR2 ANQGSEA. The CDR3 here is CSVKPQKSGNTGELFF. In DNA form, the CDR3 reads TGCAGCGTAAAACCACAGAAGTCGGGGAACACCGGGGAGCTGTTTTTT.

This chain links TRBV28 with TRBJ2-5; 11 nucleotides align to TRBD1. CDR3 size: 16 residues. Germline values: CDR1 MDHEN, CDR2 SYDVKM. The trim removed 3 bases at V and 4 bases at J, leaving 7 bases unmatched. CDR3 coding DNA: TGTGCCAGCAGTTTCCCTCCGGGACAGGGGGGAGAGACCCAGTACTTC. It is translated as CASSFPPGQGGETQYF.

This clone has a handful of counts. The chain has TRBV28 and TRBJ1-5; D not resolved. The V gene's germline CDR1 is MDHEN and CDR2 SYDVKM. The ends were cut back, 4 bases at V and 2 bases at J, with 6 bases in the middle. This CDR3 contains 13 residues. The CDR3 here is CASSWQGNQPQHF. The CDR3 DNA reads as TGTGCCAGCAGTTGGCAGGGCAATCAGCCCCAGCATTTT. Variable domain in full (rest from reference TRBV28 and TRBJ1-5): DVKVTQSSRYLVKRTGEKVFLECVQDMDHENMFWYRQDPGLGLRLIYFSYDVKMKEKGDIPEGYSVSREKKERFSLILESASTNQTSMYLCASSWQGNQPQHFGDGTRLSIL.

The rearrangement uses TRBV5-1 and TRBJ2-5; D not resolved. Germline-derived CDR1 and CDR2 are SGHRS and YFSETQ. This CDR3 is 14 amino acids long. V dropped 6 bases and J dropped 5 bases, with 17 bases sitting between them. CDR3 in DNA: TGCGCCAGCACCGTGACTGGGGTAGGGGAGACCCAGTACTTC. This codes for CASTVTGVGETQYF.

The V gene is TRBV7-9, the J gene TRBJ1-1; D perhaps matches TRBD1 (6 bases). V lost 8 bases, J lost 1 base, and 11 bases lay in between. The CDR3 is made up of 13 amino acids. Germline V gene lookup returns CDR1 SEHNR and CDR2 FQNEAQ (reference sequence). In nucleotides, the CDR3 is TGTGCCAGCTTCACAGGGACGAACACTGAAGCTTTCTTT. Its translation is CASFTGTNTEAFF.